The T cell receptor (beta chain) under discussion was sequenced for a study of T cells in Graves' hyperthyroidism and ophthalmopathy. J gave up 4 bases and V 3 bases, and 9 bases lay outside the gene matches. The CDR3 length is 17 residues. Germline CDR1 and CDR2: SGHTA and FQGNSA. Amplified TCR beta CDR3 regions came from RNA transcripts. First-round RT-PCR targeting the TCR CDR3 was performed with the HTBI primer set. TCRdb re-derived calls from the multiplex PCR reads in MiXCR, one entry per CDR3 protein. The profile shows around 440,000 distinct CDR3 sequences, less than 20% of them singletons. This clonotype was counted a few times.

The clonotype was recovered from a woman aged 18 to 35 with Graves' hyperthyroidism. The rearrangement uses TRBV7-2 and TRBJ2-3; 11 bases align to TRBD2. The sequenced sample consisted of blood. Here the CDR3 reads CASSFPTSGSWADTQYF. For the CDR3, the DNA is TGTGCCAGCAGCTTCCCTACTAGCGGGAGTTGGGCAGATACGCAGTATTTT.